This T cell receptor (beta chain) was captured by sequencing in a study of Graves' ophthalmopathy and Graves' hyperthyroidism. Pregnancy or lactation, uncontrolled infections and other autoimmune diseases were grounds for excluding patients. About this clonotype: Its matching antigen is unknown. One end of the junction varies from germline; a read error may be responsible.

From germline, CDR1 is SGHAT and CDR2 FQNNGV. The CDR3 is 13 residues long. Study-wide findings and caveats: Ophthalmopathy versus stable hyperthyroidism: 13-signature model gave roughly 88% sensitivity, 75% to 83% specificity.

Amplification targeted the TCR beta CDR3 regions, with RNA transcripts as the source material. In the first round, RT-PCR was carried out with HTBI primers, and a multiplex PCR formed the second round. Via MiXCR, TCRdb re-called the multiplex PCR reads, giving one row per CDR3 protein. Here the sample spans over a million distinct CDR3 sequences, about 36% being singletons. The V and J genes are TRBV11-2 and TRBJ1-2; possible D gene TRBD1, 5 bases. This receptor was identified in an adult man with Graves' hyperthyroidism. The sequenced sample was peripheral blood or thyroid tissue (not recorded which). CDR3 sequence reads: CASSSAGGKGCTF. The CDR3 DNA reads as TGTGCCAGCAGCTCCGCCGGGGGGAAAGGCTGCACCTTC.